This TCR beta chain was observed in a study of CD8 T cells in cerebrospinal fluid in Alzheimer's disease (dated by TCRdb to about 2020). Some background on the complete study: The study assessed CSF T cell clonal expansion with two single-cell approaches: plate-based nested PCR sequencing and droplet-based sequencing. This study tested whether clonally expanded T cells could be found in cerebrospinal fluid from healthy elderly individuals and from patients with neurodegenerative disease. In the droplet-based CSF analysis comparing patients with controls, roughly 9 healthy controls (fewer than 11,000 cells) and roughly 9 patients with MCI or Alzheimer's disease (just over 10,000 cells) were included. The CSF gene-expression analysis, which included patients with Parkinson's disease, covered a total of approximately 22 samples.

Summary of the overall study and its limitations: When the data were pooled, 4 of 6 Alzheimer's patients but only 1 of 10 healthy subjects had a highly expanded clone, defined as one making up at least 3% of TCRs. The overall clonality comparison included only samples with detectable clones (about 11 healthy, 5 MCI, 5 AD, 6 PD). Compared with controls, patients with MCI or Alzheimer's disease had a higher percentage of their CSF TCRs made up by the single largest clone. Finding EBV-specific TCRs in CSF, the authors cautioned, does not establish a causal link between EBV and Alzheimer's disease. The EBV-specific clones were neither the most highly expanded clones nor enriched among patients.

The germline V gene encodes CDR1 LNHDA and CDR2 SQIVND (reference sequence). From cysteine to phenylalanine, the CDR3 is 16 amino acids long. DNA for this receptor is not on file. All participants were free of acute infectious disease and in good physical condition. For droplet-based sequencing, live CSF cells were sorted with a live/dead marker. CSF was obtained by lumbar puncture, and immune cells were pelleted by centrifugation at 300g. CSF samples were inspected for red blood cells, and any blood-contaminated sample was excluded. CSF cells were cryopreserved in freezing medium, frozen at -80 degrees C overnight, and then transferred to liquid nitrogen for storage. Before analysis, CSF samples were kept in storage for less than seven months. A count is missing, but by frequency this clonotype is medium-sized (0.01 to 0.1%). What antigen it recognizes has not been identified. The library came from 10x single-cell sequencing. Profiling of CSF cells was done with 10X Genomics single-cell V(D)J and 5' gene-expression libraries. An Illumina NextSeq550 was used to sequence CSF single-cell TCR libraries. Regarding the original processing steps: V(D)J reads were aligned to the vdj-GRCh38 alts ensemble 2.0.0 reference and were analysed with the Cell Ranger vdj pipeline. A clonotype was defined as a group of cell barcodes sharing the same set of productive CDR3 nucleotide sequences. Clonotype information was added to Seurat v3.0 gene-expression metadata to link clonality with transcriptional profiles. Any CSF cell with more than 1,800 genes, more than 7,500 UMIs or more than 10% mitochondrial reads was removed. CDR3-beta sequences were compared against VDJdb to identify TCRs with known antigen specificity. Clone sharing was examined by network analysis using the R package qgraph, in which only TCRs with complete alpha and beta chains were included. Each entry corresponds to one CDR3 protein sequence from reads that TCRdb reprocessed, and DNA is not given. These V and J calls derive from TCRdb rather than the authors' analysis. The table held for this sample gives some 1,100 distinct CDR3 sequences. Jointly, the top ten make up 7.8% of the sample.

Sequenced material: cerebrospinal fluid. This chain is built from TRBV19 and TRBJ1-6. The TCR comes from a human donor in good health. CDR3 protein: CASSRETSLYNSPLHF.